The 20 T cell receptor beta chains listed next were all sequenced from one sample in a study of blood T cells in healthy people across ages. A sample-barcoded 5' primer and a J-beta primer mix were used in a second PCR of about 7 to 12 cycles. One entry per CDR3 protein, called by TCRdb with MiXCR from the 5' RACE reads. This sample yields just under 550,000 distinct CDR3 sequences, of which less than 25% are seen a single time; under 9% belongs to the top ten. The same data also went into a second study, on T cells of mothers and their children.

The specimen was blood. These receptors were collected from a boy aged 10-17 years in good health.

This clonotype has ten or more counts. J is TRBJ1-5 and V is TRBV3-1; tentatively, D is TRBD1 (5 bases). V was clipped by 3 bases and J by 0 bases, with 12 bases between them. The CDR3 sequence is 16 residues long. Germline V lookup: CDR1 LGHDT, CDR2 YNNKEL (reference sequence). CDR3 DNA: TGTGCCAGCAGCCATTCCACAGGTGGTAGCAATCAGCCCCAGCATTTT. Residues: CASSHSTGGSNQPQHF.

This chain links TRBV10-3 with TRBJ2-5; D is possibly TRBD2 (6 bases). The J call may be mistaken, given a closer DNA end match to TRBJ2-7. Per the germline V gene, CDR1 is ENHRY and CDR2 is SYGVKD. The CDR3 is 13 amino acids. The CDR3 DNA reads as TGTGTCATACGGAACGGGACTCCCTACGAGCAGTACTTC. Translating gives CVIRNGTPYEQYF.

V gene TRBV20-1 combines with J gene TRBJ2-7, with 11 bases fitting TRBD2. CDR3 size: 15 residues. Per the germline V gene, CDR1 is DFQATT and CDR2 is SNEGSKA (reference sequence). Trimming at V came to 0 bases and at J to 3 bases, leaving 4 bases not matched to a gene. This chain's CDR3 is CSARDPLAGGYEQYF. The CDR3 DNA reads TGCAGTGCTAGAGATCCTCTAGCGGGAGGCTACGAGCAGTACTTC.

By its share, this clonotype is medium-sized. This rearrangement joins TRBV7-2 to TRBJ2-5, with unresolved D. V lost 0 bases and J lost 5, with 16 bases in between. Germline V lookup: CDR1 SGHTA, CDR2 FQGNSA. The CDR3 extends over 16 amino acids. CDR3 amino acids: CASSLAESLSQETQYF. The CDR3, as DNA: TGTGCCAGCAGCTTAGCTGAATCTTTGAGCCAGGAGACCCAGTACTTC.

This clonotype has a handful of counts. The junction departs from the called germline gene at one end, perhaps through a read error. CDR3 bases: TGTGCCACCAGAAGAGGGATTAATGAAAAACTGTTTTTT. It is translated as CATRRGINEKLFF. The V call is TRBV15, the J call TRBJ1-4, with unresolved D. CDR3 length: 13 amino acids. CDR1 is LNHNV and CDR2 is YYDKDF in the germline V gene (reference sequence).

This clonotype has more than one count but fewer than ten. CDR3: CASSQDQQETQYF. CDR3 DNA: TGCGCCAGCAGCCAAGATCAGCAAGAGACCCAGTACTTC. The chain links TRBV4-3 to TRBJ2-5, with D hard to call. V dropped 0 bases and J dropped 2 bases, with 4 bases sitting between them. The CDR3 sequence is 13 residues long. CDR1 and CDR2 from the germline V gene are LGHNA and YSLEER.

The CDR3: CASRVLLAGGPVGTQYF. CDR3 DNA sequence: TGCGCCAGCAGAGTGTTGCTAGCGGGGGGGCCTGTGGGGACCCAGTACTTC. The chain links TRBV5-1 to TRBJ2-5; 12 positions match TRBD2. V shed 5 bases and J 7 bases; nucleotides not matched to a gene: 15. Looked up from germline, CDR1 is SGHRS and CDR2 is YFSETQ. The length of the CDR3 is 17 residues.

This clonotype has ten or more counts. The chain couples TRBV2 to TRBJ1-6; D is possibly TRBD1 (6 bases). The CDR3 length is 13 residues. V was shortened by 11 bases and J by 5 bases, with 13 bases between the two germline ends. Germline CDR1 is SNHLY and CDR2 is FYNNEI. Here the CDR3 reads CAALGGNNSPLHF. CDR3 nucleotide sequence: TGTGCCGCCCTCGGGGGCAATAATTCACCCCTCCACTTT.

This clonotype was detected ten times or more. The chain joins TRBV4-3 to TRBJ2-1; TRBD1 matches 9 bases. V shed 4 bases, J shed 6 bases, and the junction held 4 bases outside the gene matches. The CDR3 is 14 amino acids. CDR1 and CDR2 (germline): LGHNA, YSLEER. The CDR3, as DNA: TGCGCCAGCAGCCCGACAGGGGGAGGCAATGAGCAGTTCTTC. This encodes CASSPTGGGNEQFF.

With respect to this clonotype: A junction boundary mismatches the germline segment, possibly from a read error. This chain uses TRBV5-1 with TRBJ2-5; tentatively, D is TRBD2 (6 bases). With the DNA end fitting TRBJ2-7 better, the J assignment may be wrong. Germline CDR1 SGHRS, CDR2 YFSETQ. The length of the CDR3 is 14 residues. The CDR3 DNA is TGCGCCAACAGCCCCGGGACTCACTCCTACGAGCAGTACTTC. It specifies CANSPGTHSYEQYF.

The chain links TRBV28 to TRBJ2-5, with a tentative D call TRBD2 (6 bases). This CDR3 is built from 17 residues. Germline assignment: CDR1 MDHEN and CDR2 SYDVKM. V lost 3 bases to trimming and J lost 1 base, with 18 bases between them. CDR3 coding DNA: TGTGCCAGCAGTTTGGGGAGCAGGGAGGCGGTCCAAGAGACCCAGTACTTC. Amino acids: CASSLGSREAVQETQYF.

CDR3 nucleotides: TGTGCCAGCAGTTACCAGCGCAGTGTACCCCTCCACTTT. This gives the protein CASSYQRSVPLHF. The rearrangement joins TRBV6-2 or TRBV6-3 to TRBJ1-6; no clear D gene. Germline lookup yields CDR1 MNHEY and CDR2 SVGEGT. Trimming removed 2 bases at V and 12 bases at J, with 11 bases between. The CDR3 has 13 amino acids.

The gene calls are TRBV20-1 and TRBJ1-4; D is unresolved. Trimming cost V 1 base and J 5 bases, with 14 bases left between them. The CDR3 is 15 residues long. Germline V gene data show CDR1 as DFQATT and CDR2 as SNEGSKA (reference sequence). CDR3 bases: TGCAGTGCTAGAGTTTTCGCCAGGACGAATGAAAAACTGTTTTTT. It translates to CSARVFARTNEKLFF.

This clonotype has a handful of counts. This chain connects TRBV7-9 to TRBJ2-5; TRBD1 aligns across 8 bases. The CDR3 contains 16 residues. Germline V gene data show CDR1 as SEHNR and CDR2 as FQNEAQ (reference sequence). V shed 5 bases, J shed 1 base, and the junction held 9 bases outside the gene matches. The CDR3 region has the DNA TGTGCCAGCAGCCAAATACAGGGGGGCGTCCAAGAGACCCAGTACTTC. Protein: CASSQIQGGVQETQYF.

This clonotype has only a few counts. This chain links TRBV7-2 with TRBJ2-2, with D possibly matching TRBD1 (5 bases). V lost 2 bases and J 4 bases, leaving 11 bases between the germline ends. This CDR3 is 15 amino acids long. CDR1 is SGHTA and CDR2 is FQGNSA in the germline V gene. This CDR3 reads CASSLSEQVTGELFF. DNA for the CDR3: TGTGCCAGCAGCTTAAGCGAACAGGTCACCGGGGAGCTGTTTTTT.

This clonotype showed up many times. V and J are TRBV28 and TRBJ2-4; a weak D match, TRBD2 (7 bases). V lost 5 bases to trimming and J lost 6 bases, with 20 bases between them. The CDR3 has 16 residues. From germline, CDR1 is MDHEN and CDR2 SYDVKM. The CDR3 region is CASSPHLQGGGNIQYF. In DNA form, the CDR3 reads TGTGCCAGCAGTCCCCACCTACAGGGAGGGGGAAACATTCAGTACTTC. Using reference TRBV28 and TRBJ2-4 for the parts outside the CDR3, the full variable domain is DVKVTQSSRYLVKRTGEKVFLECVQDMDHENMFWYRQDPGLGLRLIYFSYDVKMKEKGDIPEGYSVSREKKERFSLILESASTNQTSMYLCASSPHLQGGGNIQYFGAGTRLSVL.

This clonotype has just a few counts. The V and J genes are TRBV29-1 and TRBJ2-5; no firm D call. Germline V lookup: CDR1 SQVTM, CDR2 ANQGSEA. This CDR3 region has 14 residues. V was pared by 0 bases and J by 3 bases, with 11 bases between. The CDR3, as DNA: TGCAGCGTTGAAGAGTTGGGAAGAGAAGAGACCCAGTACTTC. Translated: CSVEELGREETQYF. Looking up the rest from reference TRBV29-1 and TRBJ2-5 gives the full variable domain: SAVISQKPSRDICQRGTSLTIQCQVDSQVTMMFWYRQQPGQSLTLIATANQGSEATYESGFVIDKFPISRPNLTFSTLTVSNMSPEDSSIYLCSVEELGREETQYFGPGTRLLVL.

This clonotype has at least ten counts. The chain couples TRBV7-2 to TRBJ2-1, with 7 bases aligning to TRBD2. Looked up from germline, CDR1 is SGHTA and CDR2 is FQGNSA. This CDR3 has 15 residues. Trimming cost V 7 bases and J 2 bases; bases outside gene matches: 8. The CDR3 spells CASTPGLSTYNEQFF. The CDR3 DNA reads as TGTGCCAGCACCCCGGGACTATCTACCTACAATGAGCAGTTCTTC.

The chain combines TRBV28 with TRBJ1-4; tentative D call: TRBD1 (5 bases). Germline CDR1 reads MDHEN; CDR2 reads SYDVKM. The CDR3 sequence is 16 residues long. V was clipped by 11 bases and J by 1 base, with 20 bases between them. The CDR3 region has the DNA TGTGCCCGCCCAGAGGGCGGGGGGGAAACTAATGAAAAACTGTTTTTT. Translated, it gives CARPEGGGETNEKLFF.

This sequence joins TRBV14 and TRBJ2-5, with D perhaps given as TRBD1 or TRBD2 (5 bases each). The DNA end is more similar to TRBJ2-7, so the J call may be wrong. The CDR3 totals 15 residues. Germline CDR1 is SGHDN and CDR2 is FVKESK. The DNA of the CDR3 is TGTGCCAGCAGCCGTACCGGGACGCCAGCCTACGAGCAGTACTTC. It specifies CASSRTGTPAYEQYF.